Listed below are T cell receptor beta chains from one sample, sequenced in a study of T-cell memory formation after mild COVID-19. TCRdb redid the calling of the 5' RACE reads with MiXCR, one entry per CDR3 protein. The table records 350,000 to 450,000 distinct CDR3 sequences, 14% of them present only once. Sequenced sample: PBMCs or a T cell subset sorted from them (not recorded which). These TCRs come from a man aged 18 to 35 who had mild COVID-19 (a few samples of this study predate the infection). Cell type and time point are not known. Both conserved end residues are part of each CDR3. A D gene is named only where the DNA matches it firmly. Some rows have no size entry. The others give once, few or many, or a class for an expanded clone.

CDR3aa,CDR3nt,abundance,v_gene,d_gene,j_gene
CASSLNPLYGYTF,TGTGCCAGCAGTTTAAACCCCCTCTATGGCTACACCTTC,few,TRBV27,-,TRBJ1-2
CASSRGVGQGETEAFF,TGCGCCAGCAGCCGTGGGGTAGGGCAGGGGGAAACTGAAGCTTTCTTT,-,TRBV4-1,TRBD1,TRBJ1-1
CASTLGTTNEKLFF,TGCGCCAGCACTCTCGGAACAACTAATGAAAAACTGTTTTTT,-,TRBV5-1,-,TRBJ1-4
CASSYSPWTLFYEQYF,TGTGCCAGCAGTTACTCGCCCTGGACACTGTTCTACGAGCAGTACTTC,few,TRBV6-6,-,TRBJ2-7
CASSLDWANEQFF,TGTGCCAGCAGCCTCGACTGGGCCAATGAGCAGTTCTTC,-,TRBV7-2,-,TRBJ2-1
CASSVNLILTEQYF,TGTGCCAGCAGCGTCAACTTGATCCTTACGGAGCAGTACTTC,-,TRBV9,-,TRBJ2-7
CSARTGYSGELFF,TGCAGTGCGCGGACAGGCTATTCCGGGGAGCTGTTTTTT,-,TRBV20-1,TRBD1,TRBJ2-2
CASSLGLAGTYNEQFF,TGTGCCAGCAGCTTGGGACTAGCGGGGACCTACAATGAGCAGTTCTTC,-,TRBV11-2,TRBD2,TRBJ2-1
CASSQETNTGELFF,TGCGCCAGCAGCCAAGAGACAAACACCGGGGAGCTGTTTTTT,few,TRBV4-1,-,TRBJ2-2
CASSLVWDLGRGNTIYF,TGTGCCAGCAGCTTAGTGTGGGACCTTGGGCGAGGAAACACCATATATTTT,few,TRBV7-2,-,TRBJ1-3
CASSVPQANYGYTF,TGTGCCAGCAGTGTCCCACAGGCCAATTATGGCTACACCTTC,few,TRBV6-1,-,TRBJ1-2
CASSLEGQGNSPLHF,TGCGCCAGCAGCTTGGAAGGACAGGGGAATTCACCCCTCCACTTT,few,TRBV5-1,TRBD1,TRBJ1-6
CASRLTVGNQPQHF,TGTGCCAGCAGGCTAACAGTGGGCAATCAGCCCCAGCATTTT,-,TRBV6-5,-,TRBJ1-5
CASSAPGHSTDTQYF,TGCGCCAGCAGCGCTCCGGGACACAGCACAGATACGCAGTATTTT,many,TRBV5-1,-,TRBJ2-3
CASSVEVNSETQYF,TGTGCCAGCAGCGTAGAGGTTAATTCGGAGACCCAGTACTTC,few,TRBV9,-,TRBJ2-5
CASRLPSGGESNEQFF,TGTGCCAGCAGACTGCCTAGCGGGGGGGAATCAAATGAGCAGTTCTTC,few,TRBV5-4,TRBD2,TRBJ2-1
CASSLVAGGGNEQFF,TGTGCCAGCAGCTTAGTGGCAGGGGGTGGCAATGAGCAGTTCTTC,few,TRBV7-2,TRBD1,TRBJ2-1
CASRTGHIEAFF,TGTGCCAGCAGGACGGGACACATAGAAGCTTTCTTT,-,TRBV5-6,-,TRBJ1-1
CASSQDAAPDGEQFF,TGCGCCAGCAGCCAAGACGCAGCCCCTGATGGTGAGCAGTTCTTC,-,TRBV4-1,-,TRBJ2-1
CSVLTGVQGRTNYGYTF,TGCAGCGTTTTAACAGGAGTACAGGGGCGGACCAACTATGGCTACACCTTC,few,TRBV29-1,TRBD1,TRBJ1-2
CASSPSTDTQYF,TGTGCCAGCAGCCCTAGCACAGATACGCAGTATTTT,many,TRBV18,-,TRBJ2-3
CASSPDRGFSQPQHF,TGTGCCAGTAGTCCCGACAGGGGGTTTAGTCAGCCCCAGCATTTT,-,TRBV19,TRBD1,TRBJ1-5
CASSLSSESSYNSPLHF,TGTGCCAGCAGTTTATCGAGTGAGAGCTCCTATAATTCACCCCTCCACTTT,-,TRBV27,-,TRBJ1-6
CASSFNFENTIYF,TGTGCCAGCAGTTTTAATTTTGAAAACACCATATATTTT,-,TRBV12-3/TRBV12-4,-,TRBJ1-3
CASSSRGGGVPMNTEAFF,TGTGCCAGCAGCTCGAGGGGTGGAGGGGTGCCAATGAACACTGAAGCTTTCTTT,many,TRBV7-2,-,TRBJ1-1
CASNRVSSADTQYF,TGCGCCAGCAACAGGGTGTCCTCGGCAGATACGCAGTATTTT,few,TRBV5-1,-,TRBJ2-3
CASSLAYRAETQYF,TGTGCTAGCAGCTTAGCATACAGGGCAGAGACCCAGTACTTC,-,TRBV7-7,-,TRBJ2-5
CASSLTSGAYTGELFF,TGCGCCAGCAGCTTGACTAGCGGGGCCTACACCGGGGAGCTGTTTTTT,few,TRBV5-1,TRBD2,TRBJ2-2
CASSTTGGRKLGAFF,TGTGCCAGTAGTACGACAGGGGGGAGGAAATTGGGAGCTTTCTTT,-,TRBV19,TRBD1,TRBJ1-1
CSVYEGGNQPQHF,TGCAGCGTTTATGAGGGTGGCAATCAGCCCCAGCATTTT,few,TRBV29-1,-,TRBJ1-5
CSVEGGRFATEAFF,TGCAGCGTTGAAGGGGGCAGGTTCGCCACTGAAGCTTTCTTT,few,TRBV29-1,-,TRBJ1-1
CASSEQDRGKLFF,TGTGCCAGCAGTGAACAGGACAGGGGAAAACTGTTTTTT,few,TRBV25-1,TRBD1,TRBJ1-4
CASSLEKTEQFF,TGTGCCAGCAGCCTGGAAAAGACTGAGCAGTTCTTC,-,TRBV7-9,-,TRBJ2-1
CASGRPGAEAFF,TGTGCCAGCGGAAGACCGGGGGCTGAAGCTTTCTTT,-,TRBV7-9,-,TRBJ1-1
CASSLAGFNTEAFF,TGCGCCAGCAGCTTAGCGGGGTTTAACACTGAAGCTTTCTTT,-,TRBV5-1,-,TRBJ1-1
CASSLTARGTDTQYF,TGTGCCAGCAGTTTAACTGCTCGGGGGACAGATACGCAGTATTTT,-,TRBV12-3/TRBV12-4,-,TRBJ2-3
CKGGEGAQVVTEAFF,TGTAAGGGGGGTGAGGGGGCGCAGGTGGTAACTGAAGCTTTCTTT,few,TRBV20-1,TRBD1,TRBJ1-1
CASSPHSTDTQYF,TGTGCCAGCAGCCCCCACAGCACAGATACGCAGTATTTT,many,TRBV7-9,-,TRBJ2-3
CASRSSSGDGETQYF,TGTGCCAGCAGGTCCAGTAGCGGGGATGGAGAGACCCAGTACTTC,many,TRBV25-1,TRBD2,TRBJ2-5
CASSFSHPNQPQHF,TGTGCCAGCAGCTTCTCACACCCCAATCAGCCCCAGCATTTT,-,TRBV7-2,-,TRBJ1-5
CASRRLAGSWAGELFF,TGTGCCAGCAGAAGACTAGCGGGGTCGTGGGCCGGGGAGCTGTTTTTT,-,TRBV7-2,TRBD2,TRBJ2-2
CASRPRDNYGYTF,TGTGCCAGCAGACCCCGGGATAACTATGGCTACACCTTC,once,TRBV7-8,-,TRBJ1-2
CASSRFRDTGSETQYF,TGCGCCAGCAGCCGCTTCCGGGACACCGGTTCAGAGACCCAGTACTTC,few,TRBV4-1,-,TRBJ2-5
CASRSTVSYEQYF,TGTGCCAGCAGGTCGACAGTATCCTACGAGCAGTACTTC,many,TRBV12-3/TRBV12-4,-,TRBJ2-7
CASSPGDGPLRDEKLFF,TGTGCCAGCAGCCCGGGGGACGGACCCCTCCGGGATGAAAAACTGTTTTTT,-,TRBV11-2,-,TRBJ1-4
CASSLSLAFGETQYF,TGTGCCAGCAGTTTAAGTCTCGCCTTCGGGGAGACCCAGTACTTC,-,TRBV12-3/TRBV12-4,-,TRBJ2-5
CASSQDLGTNEKLFF,TGTGCCAGCAGCCAAGATCTGGGAACTAATGAAAAACTGTTTTTT,few,TRBV4-2,-,TRBJ1-4
CASSPAPGTTYEQYF,TGTGCCAGCAGCCCGGCCCCGGGGACGACCTACGAGCAGTACTTC,few,TRBV7-2,-,TRBJ2-7